This T cell receptor (beta chain) was recovered during a study of blood T cell repertoires in COVID-19 (dated by TCRdb to between 2020 and 2021). About the investigation overall: The collaborator samples originated in the United States, Italy and Spain and spanned the acute and convalescent phases of COVID-19. The material from the prospective study consisted of cDNA or gDNA derived from T cells, B-cell-depleted T cells, or PBMCs. The dataset comprised deeply sampled blood TCRbeta repertoires from subjects exposed to, actively infected with, or recovered from COVID-19. The repertoires were released in a freely available public database meant as a resource for research on the immune response to SARS-CoV-2. The samples were drawn from the first 160 participants of the ongoing ImmuneRACE study and from about 1,200 subjects provided by 6 global collaborators. The sample metadata nearly always contained a de-identified subject ID, COVID-19 status, age in years and sex. Where available, HLA class I and class II types were taken from metadata supplied by the sample provider and were not determined by assay-based typing.

Ends trimmed: V by 8 bases, J by 3 bases; bases unmatched to a gene: 14. The CDR1 and CDR2 encoded by the germline V gene are KGHDR and SFDVKD. The CDR3 goes from the cysteine to the phenylalanine over 17 residues. CDR3 DNA only is kept here, 51 bases in frame from base 1. As to this clone: Its antigen is still unknown. No qualities accompany the bases; no much larger clone lies one base away.

Paper-wide results and their limitations: Clinical and demographic metadata were provided uncurated, with the amount varying by source and participant.

The immunoSEQ Assay, a bias-controlled multiplex PCR, was used to amplify TCRbeta CDR3 regions from genomic DNA. Turning to the authors' computational methods: Within the assay, amplification of reference gene primers was used to estimate how many nucleated cells each sample contained. Sequence reads were collapsed and filtered to measure the absolute abundance of every unique TCRbeta CDR3 rearrangement. For each sample, productive Simpson clonality was calculated as the square root of Simpson's diversity index over productive rearrangements. In TCRdb, the immuneACCESS table is reduced to in-frame sequences with V and J assigned. These tables do not hold every clone; where another copy was compared, an unresolved V gene accounts for under half, and the others remain unexplained. V and J calls and clone size are as listed in that table; D and trimming were resolved from the DNA. Counted in this sample were about 240,000 clones; around 87% of them appeared once. The ten most abundant clones make up roughly 3% of the sample.

Another Seattle source contributed samples from volunteer blood donors who had recovered from COVID-19. The collaborating institutions used their own protocols to collect whole blood in K2EDTA tubes. For TCRbeta analysis, collaborators shipped samples in one of three forms: frozen whole blood, isolated PBMCs, or DNA extracted from either of those sample types. The V and J segments used are TRBV24-1 and TRBJ2-2, and 7 junctional nucleotides match TRBD1. Sequenced sample: peripheral blood. This TCR was sampled from a young woman who had recovered from COVID-19. The CDR3 reads as follows: CATTETGYELDTGELFF. The nucleotide sequence is TGTGCCACCACGGAGACAGGGTATGAGTTGGACACCGGGGAGCTGTTTTTT.